The 27 T cell receptor beta chains below come from one sample, sequenced in a study of blood T cells in healthy people across ages (dated by TCRdb to between 2014 and 2017). The method behind the library was 5' RACE. Sequencing used an Illumina HiSeq 2500. A second about 7 to 11 cycle PCR used a sample-barcoded 5' primer and a J-beta primer mix. Using fastp trimming at Q25 and MiXCR clonotype assembly, TCRdb reanalyzed the public sequencing data and kept in-frame beta chains. Every CDR3 protein is listed once, alongside the most common genes and DNA of its rows. The sample table records about 1.7 million distinct CDR3 sequences; 25% to 30% of these occur just once. The ten biggest clones cover 7.7% of the sample. Sequencing input: blood. The source is a woman younger than 45 in good health.

There are many counts of this clonotype. The rearrangement links TRBV6-5 to TRBJ2-5; D gene ambiguous. The CDR3 sequence is 13 residues long. The ends were cut back, 0 bases at V and 3 bases at J, with 5 bases in the middle. Germline V gives CDR1 MNHEY, CDR2 SVGAGI. CDR3 amino acids: CASSYSWKETQYF. The CDR3 nucleotides read TGTGCCAGCAGTTACTCTTGGAAAGAGACCCAGTACTTC.

This clonotype was counted ten times or more. The chain is built from TRBV27 and TRBJ2-7; D gene unclear. V lost 5 bases, J lost 6 bases, and 17 bases lay in between. Germline-derived CDR1 and CDR2 are MNHEY and SMNVEV (reference sequence). The CDR3 has 14 residues. CDR3: CASSIRLSWGEQYF. CDR3 DNA sequence: TGTGCCAGCAGTATACGACTTAGCTGGGGCGAGCAGTACTTC.

The J gene is TRBJ2-7, the V gene TRBV29-1, with TRBD2 as a possible D gene (6 bases). The germline V gene has CDR1 SQVTM and CDR2 ANQGSEA. The CDR3 totals 14 residues. V was cut by 3 bases and J by 6 bases, with 18 bases left in between. The CDR3 protein is CSVEERGGWGEQYF. In DNA form, the CDR3 reads TGCAGCGTTGAGGAGAGGGGAGGATGGGGCGAGCAGTACTTC.

This clonotype was counted ten times or more. This chain connects TRBV7-2 to TRBJ2-5, with D unclear. Trimming stripped 3 bases from V and 4 bases from J, with 18 bases between. Per the germline V gene, CDR1 is SGHTA and CDR2 is FQGNSA. This CDR3 has 16 amino acids. This CDR3 reads CASSFVLRAALETQYF. The CDR3 DNA follows: TGTGCCAGCAGCTTTGTTCTTCGAGCAGCGTTAGAGACCCAGTACTTC. The full variable domain, in which reference TRBV7-2 and TRBJ2-5 provide the parts outside the CDR3, is GAGVSQSPSNKVTEKGKDVELRCDPISGHTALYWYRQSLGQGLEFLIYFQGNSAPDKSGLPSDRFSAERTGGSVSTLTIQRTQQEDSAVYLCASSFVLRAALETQYFGPGTRLLVL.

A few counts support this clonotype. This chain uses TRBV10-3 with TRBJ2-1, with D possibly called TRBD1 or TRBD2 (5 bases each). V lost 6 bases, J lost 4 bases, and 13 bases lay in between. This CDR3 region has 14 residues. The germline V gene encodes CDR1 ENHRY and CDR2 SYGVKD. The CDR3 spells CAISGTTMYNEQFF. CDR3 nucleotides: TGTGCCATCAGCGGGACGACCATGTACAATGAGCAGTTCTTC.

This clonotype was counted at least ten times. V usage is TRBV20-1 and J usage is TRBJ2-5; D perhaps matches TRBD2 (6 bases). V was cut by 0 bases and J by 4 bases, with 9 bases left in between. This CDR3 has 13 amino acids. Germline V lookup: CDR1 DFQATT, CDR2 SNEGSKA (reference sequence). The CDR3 DNA reads as TGCAGTGCTAGAGATCCGGGGGTAGAGACCCAGTACTTC. It translates to CSARDPGVETQYF.

The chain has TRBV20-1 and TRBJ2-3; 11 nucleotides align to TRBD2. This CDR3 comprises 14 residues. The trim removed 5 bases at V and 4 bases at J, leaving 5 bases unmatched. Germline-derived CDR1 and CDR2 are DFQATT and SNEGSKA (reference sequence). Written as DNA, the CDR3 is TGCAGTGCTCATAGCGGGAGGGTCCCAGATACGCAGTATTTT. Protein sequence: CSAHSGRVPDTQYF.

V is TRBV20-1 and J is TRBJ2-7; TRBD2 matches at 7 bases. The V gene end was trimmed by 6 bases and the J gene end by 2 bases; junction bases not matched to a gene: 4. The length of the CDR3 is 12 residues. CDR1 is DFQATT, CDR2 SNEGSKA, per germline (reference sequence). CDR3 sequence reads: CSASGMAYEQYF. The CDR3 DNA reads as TGCAGTGCCAGCGGGATGGCCTACGAGCAGTACTTC.

This clonotype showed up just a few times. J is TRBJ2-5 and V is TRBV5-1, with D tentatively TRBD2 (5 bases). V lost 2 bases and J 3 bases, leaving 11 bases between the germline ends. CDR3 length equals 14 residues. Germline CDR1 is SGHRS and CDR2 is YFSETQ. DNA for the CDR3: TGCGCCAGCAGCTTTACCGCCGGGGAAGAGACCCAGTACTTC. Residues: CASSFTAGEETQYF.

The V call is TRBV20-1, the J call TRBJ2-2; D uncertain. The V gene lost 3 bases and the J gene lost 11 bases, with 10 bases spanning the gap. The CDR3 has 11 residues. The germline V gene encodes CDR1 DFQATT and CDR2 SNEGSKA (reference sequence). The CDR3 bases are TGCAGTGCTAGCTCTCTTAGTGAGCTGTTTTTT. Translation: CSASSLSELFF.

The rearrangement uses TRBV6-1 and TRBJ2-7; possibly TRBD1 or TRBD2 for D (5 bases each). Germline-derived CDR1 and CDR2 are MNHNS and SASEGT. V lost 1 base to trimming and J lost 3 bases, with 10 bases between them. The CDR3 has 14 residues. CDR3 in DNA: TGTGCCAGCAGTGAAGACGGGACGCTCTACGAGCAGTACTTC. It codes for CASSEDGTLYEQYF.

The V and J genes are TRBV5-1 and TRBJ1-1, with D possibly matching TRBD1 (6 bases). The CDR3 has 15 amino acids. Per germline, CDR1 SGHRS and CDR2 YFSETQ. Trimming took 4 bases from V and 5 from J, leaving 18 bases between them. CDR3 sequence (DNA): TGCGCCAGCAGCGTTGCGGGGGGGGCGGCAACTGAAGCTTTCTTT. Protein product: CASSVAGGAATEAFF. Together with reference TRBV5-1 and TRBJ1-1, the CDR3 gives the full variable domain: KAGVTQTPRYLIKTRGQQVTLSCSPISGHRSVSWYQQTPGQGLQFLFEYFSETQRNKGNFPGRFSGRQFSNSRSEMNVSTLELGDSALYLCASSVAGGAATEAFFGQGTRLTVV.

The J gene is TRBJ2-7, the V gene TRBV29-1; 7 bases line up with TRBD1. The CDR3 covers 14 residues. Germline V lookup: CDR1 SQVTM, CDR2 ANQGSEA. V lost 3 bases and J lost 3; bases outside the gene matches: 8. The CDR3 DNA reads as TGCAGCGTTGATGGGACAGACACCTTCTACGAGCAGTACTTC. Protein sequence: CSVDGTDTFYEQYF.

This chain joins TRBV6-2 or TRBV6-3 and TRBJ2-3; D gene uncertain. This CDR3 comprises 17 residues. Between the trimmed V and J ends, which lost 4 bases and 2 bases, there was a span of 19 bases. CDR1 and CDR2 from the germline V gene are MNHEY and SVGEGT. The CDR3 reads CASSLGRVPPDTDTQYF. The CDR3 DNA is TGTGCCAGCAGTTTAGGCCGGGTCCCGCCCGACACAGATACGCAGTATTTT.

The chain is built from TRBV5-5 and TRBJ1-4; D call uncertain. Germline CDR1 and CDR2: SGHKS and YYEKEE (reference sequence). V lost 4 bases and J 3 bases, leaving 10 bases between the germline ends. This CDR3 has 14 amino acids. This CDR3 reads CASSLESANEKLFF. The CDR3 bases are TGTGCCAGCAGCCTGGAAAGCGCTAATGAAAAACTGTTTTTT.

This clonotype was detected only a few times. The CDR3 DNA sequence: TGTGCCAGCAGCTTGCTAGGGGGCGTATCTGGTGAGCAGTTCTTC. Protein: CASSLLGGVSGEQFF. This chain joins TRBV5-5 and TRBJ2-1; 7 bases are shared with TRBD1. The CDR3 loop spans 15 amino acids. Germline lookup yields CDR1 SGHKS and CDR2 YYEKEE (reference sequence). V lost 1 base and J lost 9; bases outside the gene matches: 10.

This clonotype was seen only a few times. The chain couples TRBV7-2 to TRBJ2-7; D is perhaps TRBD1 (6 bases). CDR1 is SGHTA, CDR2 FQGNSA, per germline. The CDR3 sequence is 15 residues long. V was shortened by 0 bases and J by 3 bases, with 12 bases between the two germline ends. The CDR3 region has the DNA TGTGCCAGCAGCTTAGCGCCGGGACACAACTACGAGCAGTACTTC. This encodes CASSLAPGHNYEQYF. Using reference TRBV7-2 and TRBJ2-7 for the parts outside the CDR3, the full variable domain is GAGVSQSPSNKVTEKGKDVELRCDPISGHTALYWYRQSLGQGLEFLIYFQGNSAPDKSGLPSDRFSAERTGGSVSTLTIQRTQQEDSAVYLCASSLAPGHNYEQYFGPGTRLTVT.

The chain combines TRBV7-9 with TRBJ2-7, with 12 bases fitting TRBD2. There are 16 residues in the CDR3. V lost 3 bases to trimming and J lost 2 bases; unmatched junction nucleotides: 5. Germline-derived CDR1 and CDR2 are SEHNR and FQNEAQ (reference sequence). DNA for the CDR3: TGTGCCAGCAGCTTGTCTACTAGCGGGGGGACCTACGAGCAGTACTTC. Protein product: CASSLSTSGGTYEQYF.

The rearrangement joins TRBV11-2 to TRBJ2-7; D uncertain. The V gene lost 5 bases and the J gene lost 0 bases, with 17 bases spanning the gap. Germline CDR1 SGHAT, CDR2 FQNNGV. CDR3 length: 16 amino acids. The CDR3 protein is CASSPRVGSASYEQYF. The DNA of the CDR3 is TGTGCCAGCAGCCCGCGAGTCGGGTCCGCCTCCTACGAGCAGTACTTC.

The table lists this clonotype with many counts. The J gene is TRBJ1-4, the V gene TRBV29-1; TRBD1 is a possible D gene (6 bases). The CDR3 is 13 residues long. Germline-derived CDR1 and CDR2 are SQVTM and ANQGSEA. V was cut by 7 bases and J by 8 bases, with 17 bases left in between. CDR3 sequence: CSATQGGGEKLFF. The CDR3, as DNA: TGCAGCGCCACACAGGGAGGGGGGGAAAAACTGTTTTTT.

This clonotype was seen a few times. V and J are TRBV6-5 and TRBJ2-3; 9 bases agree with TRBD1. Germline CDR1 and CDR2: MNHEY and SVGAGI. The ends lost 2 bases at V and 7 bases at J; junction bases unmatched: 10. The CDR3 loop spans 16 amino acids. The CDR3: CASSYASGTGIYTQYF. The CDR3 coding sequence is TGTGCCAGCAGTTACGCGTCCGGGACAGGGATTTATACGCAGTATTTT.

This clonotype has ten or more counts. The rearrangement joins TRBV20-1 to TRBJ2-3; D tentatively reads TRBD1 or TRBD2 (7 bases each). CDR1 is DFQATT and CDR2 is SNEGSKA in the germline V gene (reference sequence). V shed 5 bases and J shed 1 base, with 10 bases lying between them. The length of the CDR3 is 13 residues. The CDR3 is CSAPGGGTDTQYF. The CDR3 coding sequence is TGCAGTGCTCCAGGGGGGGGCACAGATACGCAGTATTTT.

The CDR3 DNA sequence: TGTGCCAGCAGTTCAAGCTCGAGCGGGCCCTTCTACAATGAGCAGTTCTTC. As protein: CASSSSSSGPFYNEQFF. V and J are TRBV27 and TRBJ2-1, with a possible D match to TRBD2 (6 bases). Germline CDR1 reads MNHEY; CDR2 reads SMNVEV (reference sequence). The CDR3 is made up of 17 amino acids. V dropped 4 bases and J dropped 3 bases, with 19 bases sitting between them.

V is TRBV4-3 and J is TRBJ2-3; tentatively, D is TRBD1 or TRBD2 (5 bases each). Germline lookup yields CDR1 LGHNA and CDR2 YSLEER. The V and J ends lost 5 bases and 2 bases respectively, with 14 bases between them. This CDR3 is 15 amino acids long. CDR3 loop: CASSGTVLPTDTQYF. The CDR3 bases are TGCGCCAGCAGCGGGACCGTTCTACCCACAGATACGCAGTATTTT.

The V call is TRBV20-1, the J call TRBJ2-3; tentative D call: TRBD2 (6 bases). The CDR3 contains 14 residues. The V gene lost 6 bases and the J gene lost 2 bases, with 15 bases spanning the gap. Germline values: CDR1 DFQATT, CDR2 SNEGSKA (reference sequence). The CDR3: CSATRDSDTDTQYF. CDR3 nucleotide sequence: TGCAGTGCCACCCGGGACTCTGACACAGATACGCAGTATTTT.

J is TRBJ2-1 and V is TRBV6-5, with D unclear. This CDR3 is 15 amino acids long. The V gene lost 7 bases and the J gene lost 5 bases, with 18 bases spanning the gap. In germline, CDR1 is MNHEY, CDR2 SVGAGI. CDR3 amino acids: CASMGLAVSDNEQFF. DNA of the CDR3: TGTGCCAGCATGGGATTAGCAGTGAGTGACAATGAGCAGTTCTTC.

This clonotype was seen at least ten times. The chain uses TRBV20-1 and TRBJ2-5, with a tentative D call TRBD1 (5 bases). Per the germline V gene, CDR1 is DFQATT and CDR2 is SNEGSKA (reference sequence). Trimming stripped 0 bases from V and 5 bases from J, with 13 bases between. The CDR3 is 14 amino acids. In nucleotides, the CDR3 is TGCAGTGCTAGAGATGGGGCCCTGGTTGAGACCCAGTACTTC. It translates to CSARDGALVETQYF.